The T cell receptor (beta chain) described here comes from a study of spatial heterogeneity in lung cancer. Germline CDR1 is SGDLS and CDR2 is YYNGEE. Trimming took off 3 bases at V and 6 bases at J, with 15 bases between the two ends. The CDR3 contains 15 residues. Time point reported: sample taken at primary tumor resection. Unsorted whole RNA of tumor, nontumor lung or frozen PBMC was sequenced. Samples were obtained from roughly 65 donors, all untreated early-stage non-small cell lung cancer patients. This clonotype was detected only a few times. TCRdb independently ran MiXCR on the 5' RACE reads; one entry per CDR3 protein. Of 50,000 to 65,000 distinct CDR3 sequences in the sample, 8% to 9% are singletons; the top ten hold more than 12%.

The specimen was PBMCs, collected at surgery. The rearrangement joins TRBV9 to TRBJ2-2; possibly TRBD2 for D (5 bases). This receptor was taken from a female donor with early-stage non-small cell lung cancer. In DNA, the CDR3 is TGTGCCAGCAGCGGGAGGATCGTAAGTTCCGGGGAGCTGTTTTTT. Translated: CASSGRIVSSGELFF.